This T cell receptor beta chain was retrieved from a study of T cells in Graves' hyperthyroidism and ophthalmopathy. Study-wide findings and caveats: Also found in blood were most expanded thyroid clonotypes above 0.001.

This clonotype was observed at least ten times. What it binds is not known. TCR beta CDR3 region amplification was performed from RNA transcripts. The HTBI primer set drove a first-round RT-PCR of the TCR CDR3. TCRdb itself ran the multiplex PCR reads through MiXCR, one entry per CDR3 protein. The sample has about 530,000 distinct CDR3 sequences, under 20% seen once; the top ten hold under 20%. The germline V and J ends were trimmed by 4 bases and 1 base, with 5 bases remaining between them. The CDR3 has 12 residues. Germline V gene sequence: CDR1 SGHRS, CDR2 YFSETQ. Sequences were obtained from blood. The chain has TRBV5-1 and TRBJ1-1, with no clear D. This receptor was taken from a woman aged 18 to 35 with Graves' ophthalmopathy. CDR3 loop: CASSEANTEAFF. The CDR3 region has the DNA TGCGCCAGCAGCGAAGCGAACACTGAAGCTTTCTTT.